Here is one T cell receptor (beta chain) with its context. Patients were excluded for autoimmune disease history or systemic immunosuppression. Germline values: CDR1 MNHEY, CDR2 SVGAGI. V lost 8 bases and J 3 bases, leaving 14 bases between the germline ends. There are 13 residues in the CDR3. This sample was taken from a study of OX40 agonist ivuxolimab in advanced cancers. About the research overall: Clinicians treated patients with ivuxolimab, an agonistic anti-OX40 (CD134) antibody.

The method was immunoSEQ multiplex PCR; TCRdb's version includes in-frame clones alone and lacks a portion of them. The table has tens of thousands of clones, 80% seen once; the top ten hold 3.5% to 5%. V is TRBV6-5 and J is TRBJ2-7, with D perhaps TRBD2 (6 bases). This TCR derives from an adult with an advanced solid tumor such as melanoma, head and neck, liver or kidney cancer. This specimen consisted of CD4+ or CD8+ T cells sorted from blood, obtained in a trial of the OX40 agonist ivuxolimab. The CDR3 bases are TGTGCCAGCCAGACCTCGCGGGGCTACGAGCAGTACTTC. It encodes CASQTSRGYEQYF.